Following are 6 T cell receptor beta chains from one sample sequenced in a study of CD8 T cells in Susac syndrome. Reverse transcription of roughly 0.5 to 1 ug RNA used random hexamers. Each CDR3 protein is one row after TCRdb ran MiXCR on the immunoSEQ multiplex PCR reads. Among 140,000 to 150,000 distinct CDR3 sequences listed, around 95% were seen once. The sequencing input was CD4+ T cells from PBMCs. The receptors stem from a human donor with Susac syndrome.

The chain employs TRBV9 and TRBJ1-3; a possible D gene is TRBD1 (6 bases). This CDR3 contains 14 residues. Germline values: CDR1 SGDLS, CDR2 YYNGEE. The ends were cut back, 2 bases at V and 2 bases at J, with 8 bases in the middle. The CDR3 reads CASSVGAPGNTIYF. For the CDR3, the DNA is TGTGCCAGCAGCGTGGGGGCTCCTGGAAACACCATATATTTT.

V and J are TRBV18 and TRBJ2-1; D possibly corresponds to TRBD1 (6 bases). The CDR3 sequence is 12 residues long. Per germline, CDR1 KGHSH and CDR2 LQKENI. The V gene lost 5 bases and the J gene lost 14 bases, with 16 bases spanning the gap. CDR3 loop: CASSSIDRFEFF. DNA for the CDR3: TGTGCCAGCTCATCAATCGACAGGTTCGAGTTCTTC.

The V and J genes are TRBV4-1 and TRBJ2-5, with 7 nucleotides matching TRBD2. The junction had 4 bases not matched to a gene; V was cut back by 4 bases and J by 5 bases. The V gene's germline CDR1 is MGHRA and CDR2 YSYEKL. This CDR3 has 13 amino acids. For the CDR3, the DNA is TGCGCCAGCAGCCCCACCGGGGGGGAGACCCAGTACTTC. Protein sequence: CASSPTGGETQYF.

J is TRBJ2-7 and V is TRBV29-1; 8 bases match TRBD1. V dropped 3 bases and J dropped 5; count of bases not matched to a gene: 6. Per the germline V gene, CDR1 is SQVTM and CDR2 is ANQGSEA. This CDR3 spans 13 amino acids. CDR3 sequence (DNA): TGCAGCGTTGAGACAGGGGTTATCGACGAGCAGTACTTC. This sequence encodes CSVETGVIDEQYF.

CDR3 in DNA: TGCGCCAGCAGTTGGGACAACAATCAGCCCCAGCATTTT. Protein product: CASSWDNNQPQHF. This chain connects TRBV5-1 to TRBJ1-5; D is possibly TRBD1 (6 bases). The CDR3 has 13 residues. Trimming stripped 5 bases from V and 3 bases from J, with 9 bases between. Looked up from germline, CDR1 is SGHRS and CDR2 is YFSETQ. The variable domain in full, completed from reference TRBV5-1 and TRBJ1-5, reads KAGVTQTPRYLIKTRGQQVTLSCSPISGHRSVSWYQQTPGQGLQFLFEYFSETQRNKGNFPGRFSGRQFSNSRSEMNVSTLELGDSALYLCASSWDNNQPQHFGDGTRLSIL.

The chain carries TRBV23-1 and TRBJ1-5; D not resolved. TRBV23-1 belongs to the ORF category, with a function that is uncertain. Trimming removed 9 bases from V and 5 bases from J, with 14 bases in between. The CDR3 extends over 13 amino acids. CDR3 protein: CARPNHRDQPQHF. The DNA of the CDR3 is TGCGCCAGGCCGAACCACCGGGATCAGCCCCAGCATTTT.